This TCR beta chain comes out of a study of tumor and adjacent non-tumor tissue in lung cancer. The template was RNA from unsorted bulk tissue. More than 3 cm separated this lung sample from the edge of the tumor. Deletions cut 4 bases from V and 9 bases from J, with 16 bases between. CDR3 length: 14 residues. Germline assignment: CDR1 MNHEY and CDR2 SVGAGI. TCRbeta libraries were built with three rounds of nested PCR, modified from ARM-PCR. A single record per CDR3 protein comes from TCRdb applying MiXCR to the multiplex PCR reads. The table shows 35,000 to 50,000 distinct CDR3 sequences, with 60% occurring only once.

The chain recombines TRBV6-5 with TRBJ2-1; D is unresolved. Sequenced input: distant non-tumor lung tissue. This clonotype originated in a man between 50 and 59 years old with non-small cell lung cancer. Here the CDR3 DNA reads TGTGCCAGCAGTTGCTCGAAATTATGGCTTGAGCAGTTCTTC. Translating it yields CASSCSKLWLEQFF.